Below are 9 T cell receptor beta chains sequenced from a single sample in a study of CXCR3-negative and CXCR3-positive naive CD8 T cells. Broader study findings: A higher hydrophobicity marked the TRB CDR3s of CXCR3-positive naive cells versus CXCR3-negative naive cells.

The antigens of these receptors remain unknown. Carrying UMI labels, the TRB cDNA libraries were prepared through 5' RACE. TCRdb reprocessed the 5' RACE reads; each CDR3 protein has one entry and no DNA is given. Its listing shows tens of thousands of distinct CDR3 sequences. The sample was naive CXCR3+ CD8+ T cells from blood. Described subset: CD45RO-CCR7+CD27+CD95- naive CD8+ T cells expressing CXCR3 (TNR3+). The origin of the receptors is a human donor in good health. Some clones in this sample may be carry-over from other donors' samples.

The V and J genes are TRBV13 and TRBJ2-1. The CDR3 consists of 12 residues. Germline-derived CDR1 and CDR2 are PRHDT and FYEKMQ (reference sequence). CDR3 sequence reads: CASSLWVDEQFF. Full variable domain (missing parts from reference TRBV13 and TRBJ2-1): AAGVIQSPRHLIKEKRETATLKCYPIPRHDTVYWYQQGPGQDPQFLISFYEKMQSDKGSIPDRFSAQQFSDYHSELNMSSLELGDSALYFCASSLWVDEQFFGPGTRLTVL.

V is TRBV28 and J is TRBJ1-1; lacking DNA, the TRBD1 call made by TCRdb goes unchecked. The V gene's germline CDR1 is MDHEN and CDR2 SYDVKM. The CDR3 loop spans 15 amino acids. The CDR3 sequence: CASSVAGFLDTEAFF.

The rearrangement uses TRBV4-1 and TRBJ2-2; TCRdb gives TRBD2 as the D gene, but with no DNA this cannot be confirmed. The CDR3 totals 18 residues. Germline V CDR1 and CDR2: MGHRA, YSYEKL. The chain's CDR3 is CASSQLLAGAGGTGELFF.

This sequence joins TRBV6-1 and TRBJ1-4; TCRdb gives TRBD1 as the D gene, but with no DNA this cannot be confirmed. Germline loops: CDR1 MNHNS, CDR2 SASEGT. The CDR3 has 14 amino acids. CDR3 sequence reads: CASQGRGYNEKLFF.

This rearrangement joins TRBV29-1 to TRBJ2-7; TCRdb returns TRBD1, unconfirmable since there is no DNA. In germline, CDR1 is SQVTM, CDR2 ANQGSEA. The length of the CDR3 is 12 residues. Here the CDR3 reads CSVPGRLGEQYF.

The rearrangement joins TRBV12-3 or TRBV12-4 to TRBJ1-2; no DNA is available, so the TRBD1 call from TCRdb remains unchecked. The CDR3 length is 12 residues. The CDR3 sequence: CASSFGTGGYTF.

The chain's CDR3 is CAIRVGGAYYEQYF. The V gene is TRBV10-3, the J gene TRBJ2-7. The CDR3 has 14 residues. Germline values: CDR1 ENHRY, CDR2 SYGVKD.

This rearrangement joins TRBV5-1 to TRBJ2-1; TCRdb proposes TRBD2, but this gene call is untestable without DNA. The V gene's germline CDR1 is SGHRS and CDR2 YFSETQ. This CDR3 has 16 amino acids. CDR3: CASSLGGLAVYNEQFF. The full variable domain, completed using reference TRBV5-1 and TRBJ2-1, is KAGVTQTPRYLIKTRGQQVTLSCSPISGHRSVSWYQQTPGQGLQFLFEYFSETQRNKGNFPGRFSGRQFSNSRSEMNVSTLELGDSALYLCASSLGGLAVYNEQFFGPGTRLTVL.

The chain combines TRBV2 with TRBJ2-7; TCRdb's D gene call, TRBD1, goes unchecked for lack of DNA. CDR1 is SNHLY and CDR2 is FYNNEI in the germline V gene. This CDR3 spans 17 amino acids. CDR3 protein: CASSEPGTGAFSYEQYF.